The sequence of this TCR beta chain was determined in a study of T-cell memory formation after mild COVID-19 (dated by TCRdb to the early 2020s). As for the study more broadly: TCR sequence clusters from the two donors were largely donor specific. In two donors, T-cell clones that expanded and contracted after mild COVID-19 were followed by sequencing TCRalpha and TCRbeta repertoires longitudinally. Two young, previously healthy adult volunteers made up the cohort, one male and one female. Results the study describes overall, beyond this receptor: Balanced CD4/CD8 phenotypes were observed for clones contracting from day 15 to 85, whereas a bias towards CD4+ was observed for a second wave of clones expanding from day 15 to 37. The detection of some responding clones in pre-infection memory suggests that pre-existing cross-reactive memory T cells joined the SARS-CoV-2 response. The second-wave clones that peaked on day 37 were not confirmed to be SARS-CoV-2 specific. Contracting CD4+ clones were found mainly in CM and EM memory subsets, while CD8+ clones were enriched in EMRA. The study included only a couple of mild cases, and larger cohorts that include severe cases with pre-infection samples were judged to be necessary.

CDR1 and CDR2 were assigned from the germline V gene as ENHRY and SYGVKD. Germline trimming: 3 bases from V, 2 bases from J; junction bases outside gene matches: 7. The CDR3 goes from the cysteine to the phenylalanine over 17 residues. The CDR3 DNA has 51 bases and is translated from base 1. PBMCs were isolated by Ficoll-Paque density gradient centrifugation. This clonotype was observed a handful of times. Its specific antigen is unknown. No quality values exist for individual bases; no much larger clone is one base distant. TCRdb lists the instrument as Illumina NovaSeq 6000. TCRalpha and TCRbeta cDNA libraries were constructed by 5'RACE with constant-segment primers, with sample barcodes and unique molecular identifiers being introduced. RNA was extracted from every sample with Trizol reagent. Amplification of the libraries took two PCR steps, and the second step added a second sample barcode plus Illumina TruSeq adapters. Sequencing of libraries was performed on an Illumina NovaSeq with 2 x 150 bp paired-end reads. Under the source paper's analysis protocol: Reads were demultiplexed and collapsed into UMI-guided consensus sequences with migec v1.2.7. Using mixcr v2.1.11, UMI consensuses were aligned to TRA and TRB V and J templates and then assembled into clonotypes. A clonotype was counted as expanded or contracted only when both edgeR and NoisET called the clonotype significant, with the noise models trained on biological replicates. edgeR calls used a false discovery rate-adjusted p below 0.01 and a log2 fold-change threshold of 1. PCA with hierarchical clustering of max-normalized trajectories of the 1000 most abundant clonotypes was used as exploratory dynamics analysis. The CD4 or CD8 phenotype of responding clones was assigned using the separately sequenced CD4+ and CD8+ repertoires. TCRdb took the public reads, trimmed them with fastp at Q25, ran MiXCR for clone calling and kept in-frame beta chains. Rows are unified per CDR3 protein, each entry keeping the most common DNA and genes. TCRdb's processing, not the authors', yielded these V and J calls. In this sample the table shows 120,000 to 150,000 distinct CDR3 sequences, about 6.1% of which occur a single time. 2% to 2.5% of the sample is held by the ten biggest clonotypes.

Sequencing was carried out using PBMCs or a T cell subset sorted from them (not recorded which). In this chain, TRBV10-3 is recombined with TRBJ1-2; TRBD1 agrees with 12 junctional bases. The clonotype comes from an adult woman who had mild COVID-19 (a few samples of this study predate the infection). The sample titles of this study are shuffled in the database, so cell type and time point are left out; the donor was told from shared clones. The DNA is TGTGCCATCAGTGACGTACCCGGGACAGGGGGCAACTATGGCTACACCTTC. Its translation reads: CAISDVPGTGGNYGYTF.